These T cell receptor beta chains were read from a single sample in a study of shared clonotypes between healthy human individuals. Using immunoSEQ multiplex PCR, the repertoire was profiled, and TCRdb retains in-frame clones only, with some absent. The sample contains approximately 100,000 clones, 65% to 70% of which appear only once. The sequencing input was memory CD8+ T cells sorted from blood. These receptors all stem from a young man in good health. Each CDR3 is given with its conserved first and last residue. The D gene is left open where the match is weak. Clone sizes are given selectively: once, few, many, or a class where the clone is expanded.

D gene,V gene,J gene,clone size,CDR3 protein,CDR3 DNA
NA,TRBV27,TRBJ2-7,many,CASSFQARSYEQYF,TGTGCCAGCAGTTTCCAGGCCAGGTCCTACGAGCAGTACTTC
TRBD1,TRBV23-1,TRBJ1-5,few,CASSQFRGGDGNDNQPQHF,TGCGCCAGCAGTCAATTCCGAGGGGGCGATGGGAACGACAATCAGCCCCAGCATTTT
NA,TRBV18,TRBJ1-4,NA,CASSPSQGANEKLFF,TGTGCCAGCTCACCTTCCCAGGGTGCTAATGAAAAACTGTTTTTT
NA,TRBV6-1,TRBJ1-2,NA,CASSEDAVISPDYGYTF,TGTGCCAGCAGTGAAGATGCCGTTATATCCCCTGACTATGGCTACACCTTC
NA,TRBV15,TRBJ1-1,few,CATSRDTIRTDGAFF,TGTGCCACCAGCAGAGATACTATCCGGACCGACGGGGCTTTCTTT
NA,TRBV7-2,TRBJ2-3,many,CASSFSDTTDTQYF,TGTGCCAGCAGCTTTAGCGATACCACAGATACGCAGTATTTT
TRBD2,TRBV25-1,TRBJ2-7,NA,CASSEGTTSTDEQYF,TGTGCCAGCAGTGAAGGGACTACCTCTACCGACGAGCAGTACTTC
NA,TRBV6-1,TRBJ2-5,NA,CASSEEDGSAVGETQYF,TGTGCCAGCAGTGAAGAGGACGGGTCCGCCGTCGGAGAGACCCAGTACTTC
TRBD1,TRBV7-9,TRBJ2-5,NA,CASSNDRDQETQYF,TGTGCCAGCAGCAACGACAGGGACCAAGAGACCCAGTACTTC
NA,TRBV6-1,TRBJ2-7,NA,CASSDHAPLEQYF,TGTGCCAGCAGTGATCACGCCCCCTTGGAGCAGTACTTC
TRBD2,TRBV7-9,TRBJ2-1,NA,CASSLLAGGPRGKQFF,TGTGCCAGCAGCTTACTAGCGGGAGGGCCTCGGGGGAAGCAGTTCTTC
NA,TRBV28,TRBJ1-5,NA,CASRTDLKGNQPQHF,TGTGCCAGCAGAACGGACCTTAAGGGCAATCAGCCCCAGCATTTT
NA,TRBV6-4,TRBJ1-1,few,CASSREVNTEAFF,TGTGCCAGCAGCAGGGAGGTGAACACTGAAGCTTTCTTT
NA,TRBV29-1,TRBJ1-4,NA,CSAGFGAVDEKLFF,TGCAGCGCTGGGTTCGGGGCGGTGGATGAAAAACTGTTTTTT
TRBD2,TRBV14,TRBJ2-1,NA,CASSPLHGGGRQYNEQFF,TGTGCCAGCAGCCCCTTACACGGAGGCGGGAGGCAGTACAATGAGCAGTTCTTC
NA,TRBV2,TRBJ1-1,NA,CASSEGTGTEAFF,TGTGCCAGCAGTGAAGGCACAGGAACTGAAGCTTTCTTT